The 32 T cell receptor beta chains presented below share a single source sample, sequenced in a study of cytomegalovirus exposure and HLA in healthy donors. Clones were sequenced by immunoSEQ multiplex PCR, and TCRdb holds only the in-frame ones, with some missing. This sample has 60,000 to 85,000 clones, with 95% to 96% found just once. Sequenced input: PBMCs. These TCRs come from a woman in her late teens or twenties in good health and CMV-seropositive.

The chain uses TRBV28 and TRBJ2-7; TRBD2 might be the D (5 bases). Trimming left V 2 bases short and J 0 bases short, with 11 bases between. Germline V gives CDR1 MDHEN, CDR2 SYDVKM. This CDR3 spans 15 amino acids. CDR3 loop: CASSLSPGFSYEQYF. For the CDR3, the DNA is TGTGCCAGCAGTTTAAGCCCGGGATTCTCCTACGAGCAGTACTTC.

The chain couples TRBV29-1 to TRBJ2-2, with 7 bases that match TRBD2. V gave up 4 bases and J gave up 4 bases; unmatched junction bases: 6. CDR1 is SQVTM and CDR2 is ANQGSEA in the germline V gene. The length of the CDR3 is 14 residues. CDR3 nucleotides: TGCAGCGTTGTAACGGGGGGTGGCACCGGGGAGCTGTTTTTT. This encodes CSVVTGGGTGELFF.

The count of this clone is one. V gene TRBV29-1 combines with J gene TRBJ1-2; the D gene is possibly TRBD1 (6 bases). Trimming removed 7 bases at V and 3 bases at J, with 24 bases between. The CDR3 totals 16 residues. Germline CDR1 SQVTM, CDR2 ANQGSEA. As DNA, the CDR3 is TGCAGCGCTCAAACAAGAGACAGGAACTACTACTATGGCTACACCTTC. Translating it yields CSAQTRDRNYYYGYTF.

The DNA of the CDR3 is TGTGCCAGCAGCGCCGGACAGGGGGGCTACGAGCAGTACTTC. The encoded protein is CASSAGQGGYEQYF. The chain employs TRBV9 and TRBJ2-7, with TRBD1 identical over 10 bases. Germline V gives CDR1 SGDLS, CDR2 YYNGEE. With 3 bases clipped from V and 3 bases from J, the junction kept 3 bases outside the gene matches. This CDR3 region has 14 residues.

The chain is built from TRBV6-6 and TRBJ2-2; the match to TRBD2 covers 9 bases. This CDR3 spans 14 amino acids. Germline CDR1 reads MNHNY; CDR2 reads SVGAGI (reference sequence). V shed 6 bases and J 4 bases; nucleotides not matched to a gene: 3. The CDR3 reads CASRGLAFTGELFF. Written as DNA, the CDR3 is TGTGCCAGCAGGGGACTAGCCTTCACCGGGGAGCTGTTTTTT.

This chain connects TRBV5-1 to TRBJ2-2; D is possibly TRBD2 (6 bases). CDR1 is SGHRS and CDR2 is YFSETQ in the germline V gene. Trimming removed 8 bases at V and 0 bases at J, with 11 bases between. CDR3 length: 14 amino acids. This CDR3 reads CARGTAANTGELFF. CDR3 in DNA: TGCGCCAGGGGGACTGCAGCGAACACCGGGGAGCTGTTTTTT.

This clone has just one count. J is TRBJ1-2 and V is TRBV10-3; 7 positions match TRBD1. Germline V gene data show CDR1 as ENHRY and CDR2 as SYGVKD. This CDR3 region has 13 residues. The V and J ends lost 6 bases and 6 bases, in that order; junction bases with no gene match: 7. The CDR3 protein is CAIRGDTGDGYTF. The CDR3 bases are TGTGCCATCAGGGGGGACACAGGGGATGGCTACACCTTC.

This chain uses TRBV4-3 with TRBJ2-2; D remains ambiguous. Trimming removed 8 bases at V and 7 bases at J, with 11 bases between. This CDR3 has 12 amino acids. The V gene's germline CDR1 is LGHNA and CDR2 YSLEER. The CDR3 DNA is TGCGCCAGCCGAAGCCCCGGCGGGGAGCTGTTTTTT. This encodes CASRSPGGELFF.

V usage is TRBV30 and J usage is TRBJ2-1, with a possible D match to TRBD2 (5 bases). Germline V gene data show CDR1 as GTSNPN and CDR2 as SVGIG (reference sequence). The CDR3 extends over 12 amino acids. With 5 bases removed from V and 4 bases from J, the gap between germline ends came to 9 bases. This CDR3 is CAWGSGYNEQFF. In DNA, the CDR3 is TGTGCCTGGGGATCGGGGTACAATGAGCAGTTCTTC.

This sequence joins TRBV6-4 and TRBJ2-2; 15 bases align to TRBD2. Germline CDR1 MRHNA, CDR2 SNTAGT. With 11 bases clipped from V and 4 bases from J, the junction kept 8 bases outside the gene matches. The CDR3 is 16 amino acids. The CDR3 coding sequence is TGTGCCTTAAACCGGGGACTAGCGGGAGGCACCGGGGAGCTGTTTTTT. It encodes CALNRGLAGGTGELFF.

This chain's CDR3 is CASSILAGDHYEQYF. Written as DNA, the CDR3 is TGTGCCAGTAGTATACTAGCGGGAGACCACTACGAGCAGTACTTC. V gene TRBV19 combines with J gene TRBJ2-7; 10 nucleotides align to TRBD2. Germline V gene data show CDR1 as LNHDA and CDR2 as SQIVND (reference sequence). V shed 2 bases, J shed 3 bases, and the junction held 4 bases outside the gene matches. This CDR3 contains 15 residues.

V usage is TRBV19 and J usage is TRBJ2-1, with 14 nucleotides matching TRBD2. V shed 6 bases and J 7 bases; nucleotides not matched to a gene: 5. The CDR3 extends over 15 amino acids. Germline V CDR1 and CDR2: LNHDA, SQIVND (reference sequence). DNA of the CDR3: TGTGCCAGTAGCCCGGGACTAGCGGGAGTAAATGAGCAGTTCTTC. Its protein product is CASSPGLAGVNEQFF.

This clone was observed a single time. Here the CDR3 reads CASTPRRGHYEQYF. Written as DNA, the CDR3 is TGTGCCAGCACGCCCCGGAGGGGGCACTACGAGCAGTACTTC. The V call is TRBV5-8, the J call TRBJ2-7; tentatively, D is TRBD1 (7 bases). Trimming cost V 6 bases and J 3 bases, with 16 bases left between them. Germline CDR1 is SGHTS and CDR2 is YDEGEE. The CDR3 contains 14 residues.

The DNA for the CDR3 is TGTGCCAGCAGCGTTAGACGGGGGAATGAGCAGTACTTC. This translates into CASSVRRGNEQYF. The chain links TRBV11-2 to TRBJ2-7, with D possibly being TRBD2 (6 bases). Looked up from germline, CDR1 is SGHAT and CDR2 is FQNNGV. V dropped 5 bases and J dropped 7 bases, with 15 bases sitting between them. There are 13 residues in the CDR3.

V and J are TRBV7-9 and TRBJ2-1; maybe TRBD2 (6 bases). The V end lost 0 bases, the J end lost 4 bases, and 10 bases lay between the germline ends. The CDR3 sequence is 15 residues long. Germline V gene sequence: CDR1 SEHNR, CDR2 FQNEAQ (reference sequence). The DNA of the CDR3 is TGTGCCAGCAGCTTAGCGGGAGGAAATTACAATGAGCAGTTCTTC. Protein: CASSLAGGNYNEQFF.

This chain uses TRBV11-2 with TRBJ2-7, with D possibly being TRBD2 (5 bases). The CDR3 sequence is 13 residues long. Germline V CDR1 and CDR2: SGHAT, FQNNGV. V was shortened by 1 base and J by 2 bases, with 6 bases between the two germline ends. The CDR3, as DNA: TGTGCCAGCAGCTTAGGTAGCGCCTACGAGCAGTACTTC. Protein sequence: CASSLGSAYEQYF.

CDR3 region: CASSVVAGLDGELFF. The DNA for the CDR3 is TGTGCCAGCAGTGTGGTCGCAGGGTTGGACGGGGAGCTGTTTTTT. V and J are TRBV2 and TRBJ2-2; D may be TRBD1 (5 bases). Germline assignment: CDR1 SNHLY and CDR2 FYNNEI. The CDR3 totals 15 residues. V lost 4 bases, J lost 7 bases, and 16 bases lay in between.

The rearrangement joins TRBV6-6 to TRBJ1-5, with D maybe TRBD1 (5 bases). The CDR3 has 14 residues. The V gene lost 7 bases and the J gene lost 3 bases, with 13 bases spanning the gap. Germline-derived CDR1 and CDR2 are MNHNY and SVGAGI (reference sequence). CDR3 coding DNA: TGTGCCAGCAATCCTGACAGCCACAATCAGCCCCAGCATTTT. It is translated as CASNPDSHNQPQHF.

The chain uses TRBV2 and TRBJ1-1, with D possibly being TRBD1 (5 bases). Germline assignment: CDR1 SNHLY and CDR2 FYNNEI. V lost 2 bases, J lost 1 base, and 11 bases lay in between. The CDR3 consists of 15 residues. The CDR3 DNA is TGTGCCAGCAGTGAATTCGGCAGGGAGAACACTGAAGCTTTCTTT. Protein sequence: CASSEFGRENTEAFF.

The genes are TRBV6-5 and TRBJ2-7; D might be TRBD1 (6 bases). The CDR3 runs 13 residues. The V end lost 7 bases, the J end lost 2 bases, and 12 bases lay between the germline ends. Germline V CDR1 and CDR2: MNHEY, SVGAGI. The CDR3 DNA reads TGTGCCAGCACAAAAACAGGGACCTACGAGCAGTACTTC. As protein: CASTKTGTYEQYF.

The chain links TRBV18 to TRBJ2-7; D is ambiguous. The CDR3 is 15 amino acids. Germline V lookup: CDR1 KGHSH, CDR2 LQKENI. Trimming stripped 3 bases from V and 2 bases from J, with 14 bases between. The CDR3 spells CASSPKLQSTYEQYF. CDR3 DNA: TGTGCCAGCTCACCCAAGCTTCAATCAACCTACGAGCAGTACTTC.

The chain uses TRBV28 and TRBJ2-1; 9 bases match TRBD1. CDR1 and CDR2 (germline): MDHEN, SYDVKM. The J segment lost 8 bases and the V segment lost 5 bases, leaving 1 base of the junction unmatched. The CDR3 sequence is 12 residues long. CDR3 loop: CASSGQGYEQFF. DNA of the CDR3: TGTGCCAGCAGTGGACAGGGGTATGAGCAGTTCTTC.

The chain is built from TRBV6-5 and TRBJ2-3, with 7 bases fitting TRBD1. V shed 6 bases, J shed 0 bases, and the junction held 6 bases outside the gene matches. The germline gives CDR1 MNHEY, CDR2 SVGAGI. The CDR3 runs 15 residues. Written as DNA, the CDR3 is TGTGCCAGCAGCAAACAGGGGCGGAGCACAGATACGCAGTATTTT. Protein sequence: CASSKQGRSTDTQYF.

V gene TRBV9 combines with J gene TRBJ2-1; 10 bases line up with TRBD2. Germline values: CDR1 SGDLS, CDR2 YYNGEE. Trimming took 4 bases from V and 2 from J; bases not matched to a gene: 6. The CDR3 is made up of 16 amino acids. The CDR3 sequence is CASSYPSGRPYNEQFF. Here the CDR3 DNA reads TGTGCCAGCAGCTACCCTAGCGGGAGACCCTACAATGAGCAGTTCTTC.

CDR3 nucleotide sequence: TGTGCCAGCAGCTATAGCGGGAAAAATGAGCAGTTCTTC. Translating it yields CASSYSGKNEQFF. V gene TRBV7-9 combines with J gene TRBJ2-1, with 8 bases identical to TRBD2. CDR1 is SEHNR, CDR2 FQNEAQ, per germline (reference sequence). Unmatched junction bases numbered 3, after V lost 4 bases and J lost 7 bases. CDR3 length equals 13 residues.

The chain employs TRBV27 and TRBJ2-7; tentative D call: TRBD1 (5 bases). Germline V gene data show CDR1 as MNHEY and CDR2 as SMNVEV (reference sequence). CDR3 length: 13 amino acids. V lost 4 bases and J lost 0, with 7 bases in between. The CDR3 is CASSSRVSYEQYF. The CDR3 DNA sequence: TGTGCCAGCAGTTCCAGGGTCTCCTACGAGCAGTACTTC.

DNA of the CDR3: TGTGCCAGCAGCGTAGGGGCTAGCATAAGGTACGAGCAGTACTTC. Translating gives CASSVGASIRYEQYF. The V and J genes are TRBV9 and TRBJ2-7, with a weak D call TRBD2 (5 bases). V lost 0 bases and J 4 bases, leaving 14 bases between the germline ends. The CDR3 totals 15 residues. CDR1 and CDR2 from the germline V gene are SGDLS and YYNGEE.

This clone has a single count. The rearrangement uses TRBV18 and TRBJ2-5; 11 nucleotides match TRBD1. Losses at the gene ends were 2 bases for V and 12 bases for J; bases not matched to a gene: 8. This CDR3 spans 14 amino acids. CDR1 and CDR2 from the germline V gene are KGHSH and LQKENI. Here the CDR3 reads CASSPEGQGGYKYF. CDR3 nucleotide sequence: TGTGCCAGCTCACCAGAGGGACAGGGGGGATACAAGTACTTC.

The J gene is TRBJ2-7, the V gene TRBV4-3; TRBD1 agrees at 10 bases. The V gene end was trimmed by 3 bases and the J gene end by 4 bases; junction bases not matched to a gene: 9. Germline assignment: CDR1 LGHNA and CDR2 YSLEER. CDR3 length: 16 amino acids. DNA for the CDR3: TGCGCCAGCAGCCAGGTATGGGGACAGGGGTCGTACGAGCAGTACTTC. As protein: CASSQVWGQGSYEQYF.

The chain uses TRBV4-1 and TRBJ1-5; D might be TRBD1 (5 bases). The germline CDR1 and CDR2 sequences are MGHRA and YSYEKL. Deletions cut 4 bases from V and 6 bases from J, with 13 bases between. The CDR3 totals 14 residues. The CDR3: CASSPAMGGQPQHF. The CDR3 coding sequence is TGCGCCAGCAGCCCAGCCATGGGGGGTCAGCCCCAGCATTTT.

This clone was counted once. This chain joins TRBV11-3 and TRBJ2-7, with TRBD2 identical over 11 bases. From germline, CDR1 is SGHNT and CDR2 YENEEA. J gave up 3 bases and V 5 bases, and 6 bases lay outside the gene matches. The CDR3 sequence is 15 residues long. The CDR3 DNA reads as TGTGCCAGCAGCCCGGGACTAGCGGAATTCTACGAGCAGTACTTC. Its translation: CASSPGLAEFYEQYF.

This rearrangement joins TRBV11-2 to TRBJ1-2, with D maybe TRBD1 (5 bases). This CDR3 spans 16 amino acids. V dropped 2 bases and J dropped 4 bases, with 17 bases sitting between them. Germline V gene sequence: CDR1 SGHAT, CDR2 FQNNGV. CDR3 in amino acids: CASSLKFSAGRYGYTF. CDR3 nucleotide sequence: TGTGCCAGCAGCTTAAAATTCTCGGCAGGGCGCTATGGCTACACCTTC.